This T cell receptor beta chain was obtained from a study of molecular identifiers for immune sequencing clone quantification. For bulk TCR libraries, previously described methods and listed TCR primers were used. TCRdb re-derived calls from the PCR reads in MiXCR, one entry per CDR3 protein. The sample contains fewer than 350,000 distinct CDR3 sequences, about a fifth of which appear only once. With regard to this clonotype: One base away lies a much larger clone, so this may be a sequencing read error.

The specimen sequenced was naive CD8+ T cells from blood, with Jurkat cell RNA spiked in. The subset denotes: FACS-sorted CD8+CD4-CCR7+CD45RA+ naive T cells. The origin of this receptor is a human donor in good health. Some libraries in this study had Jurkat cell RNA spiked in.

CDR3 nucleotides: TGTGCCAGCAGTTTGGGCCCCGCACTAGCAAGCACAGATACGCAGTATTTT. Its protein product is CASSLGPALASTDTQYF. The J gene is TRBJ2-3, the V gene TRBV28, with D possibly being TRBD2 (6 bases). This CDR3 comprises 17 residues. Germline CDR1 is MDHEN and CDR2 is SYDVKM. With 3 bases removed from V and 0 bases from J, the gap between germline ends came to 16 bases.